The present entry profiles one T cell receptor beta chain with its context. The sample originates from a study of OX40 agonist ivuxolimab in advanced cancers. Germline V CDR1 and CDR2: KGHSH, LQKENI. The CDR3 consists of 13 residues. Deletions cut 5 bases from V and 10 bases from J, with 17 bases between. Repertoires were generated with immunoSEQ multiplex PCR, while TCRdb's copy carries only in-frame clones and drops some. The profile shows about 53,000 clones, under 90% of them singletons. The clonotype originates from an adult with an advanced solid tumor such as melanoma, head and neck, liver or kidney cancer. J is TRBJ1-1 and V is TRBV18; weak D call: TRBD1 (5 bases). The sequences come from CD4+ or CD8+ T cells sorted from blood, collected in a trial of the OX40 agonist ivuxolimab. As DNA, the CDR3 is TGTGCCAGCTCAACCAGACAGTCACGGGGAGCTTTCTTT. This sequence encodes CASSTRQSRGAFF.